Listed below are T cell receptor beta chains from one sample, sequenced in a study of human T cells and chemical hapten exposure. TCRdb re-derived calls from the RACE reads in MiXCR, one entry per CDR3 protein. Of 35,000 to 45,000 distinct CDR3 sequences listed, roughly 13% are singletons. Source: whole blood, taken in connection with sensitization to the hapten diphenylcyclopropenone (DPC). Receptor source: a woman in her forties with alopecia areata. Some clones in this sample may be carry-over from other donors' samples. Each CDR3 is given with its conserved first and last residue. Fields, in order: J gene, clone size, D gene, V gene, CDR3 DNA, CDR3 protein. A D gene is named only where the DNA matches it firmly. Expanded clones are given a class, and other clones once, few, many or no size at all.

>TRBJ2-3|-|-|TRBV5-1
TGCGCCAGCAGCTTGGGCCTTTCTAGCACAGATACGCAGTATTTT
CASSLGLSSTDTQYF
>TRBJ1-1|-|-|TRBV3-1
TGTGCCAGCAGCCAAGTATTAAGTGGGGGCAGGGGCACTGAAGCTTTCTTT
CASSQVLSGGRGTEAFF
>TRBJ2-4|few|-|TRBV28
TGTGCCAGCAGTAGGGTCCTAGCCAAAAACATTCAGTACTTC
CASSRVLAKNIQYF
>TRBJ1-2|many|TRBD1|TRBV7-9
TGTGCCAGCAGCTTAGGAGGGGGCACGGACGGTCGTGGCTACACCTTC
CASSLGGGTDGRGYTF
>TRBJ2-2|many|-|TRBV29-1
TGCAGCGCCCGTCCGGGGGGCATAACCGGGGAGCTGTTTTTT
CSARPGGITGELFF
>TRBJ2-3|many|TRBD2|TRBV5-5
TGTGCCAGCAGTGCTGGGACTACCAGCACAGATACGCAGTATTTT
CASSAGTTSTDTQYF
>TRBJ2-3|many|-|TRBV4-3
TGCGCCAGCAGCCAAGACCCGGACACTCAAACAGATACGCAGTATTTT
CASSQDPDTQTDTQYF
>TRBJ1-5|-|TRBD1|TRBV9
TGTGCCAGCAGCCCCGAGGGACAGACCAATCAGCCCCAGCATTTT
CASSPEGQTNQPQHF
>TRBJ1-1|many|-|TRBV14
TGTGCCAGCCTGGGGATGAACACTGAAGCTTTCTTT
CASLGMNTEAFF
>TRBJ2-1|few|-|TRBV2
TGTGCCAGCGGTAGGGAAATCGGTGAGCAGTTCTTC
CASGREIGEQFF
>TRBJ1-1|-|-|TRBV25-1
TGTGCCAGCAGATCATCGGACACTGGGGGGAACACTGAAGCTTTCTTT
CASRSSDTGGNTEAFF
>TRBJ2-7|many|-|TRBV7-9
TGTGCCAGCAGCTTATTAAGCAAAAGTATGGACGAGCAGTACTTC
CASSLLSKSMDEQYF
>TRBJ2-2|-|-|TRBV12-2
TGTGCAAGTCGTCCTGGTTGGGGTTTTGCGAACACCGGGGAGCTGTTTTTT
CASRPGWGFANTGELFF
>TRBJ1-2|-|-|TRBV12-3/TRBV12-4
TGTGCCAGCAGGGGCGATGGAAGTGGTGGCTACACCTTC
CASRGDGSGGYTF
>TRBJ1-5|-|-|TRBV3-1
TGTGCCAGCAGCCAGGACACTATCAATCAGCCCCAGCATTTT
CASSQDTINQPQHF
>TRBJ2-3|few|-|TRBV7-9
TGTGCCGGATCCGGAGAGGGAGAAGCAGATACGCAGTATTTT
CAGSGEGEADTQYF
>TRBJ1-1|-|-|TRBV14
TGTGCCAGCAGCCCCCCCTTTACTAGCATGAACACTGAAGCTTTCTTT
CASSPPFTSMNTEAFF
>TRBJ2-7|-|TRBD1|TRBV7-9
TGTGCCAGCAGGCCCCGGGACAGGCCGAGGACAACCCACGAGCAGTACTTC
CASRPRDRPRTTHEQYF
>TRBJ2-7|many|-|TRBV6-2/TRBV6-3
TGTGCCAGCAGTTACGGGTTTGGAAGCGAGCAGTACTTC
CASSYGFGSEQYF
>TRBJ2-3|many|-|TRBV28
TGTGCCAGCAGTCCACGGTTGGGGACAGATACGCAGTATTTT
CASSPRLGTDTQYF
>TRBJ2-1|-|TRBD2|TRBV20-1
TGCAGTGCTAGAGATAGGGCGGGGGAAATCAATTACAATGAGCAGTTCTTC
CSARDRAGEINYNEQFF
>TRBJ1-2|-|TRBD1|TRBV28
TGTGCCAGCACCAGGGACAGCTATGGCTACACCTTC
CASTRDSYGYTF
>TRBJ1-2|few|-|TRBV7-3
TGTGCCAGCAGCGAGGACGGAAACTATGGCTACACCTTC
CASSEDGNYGYTF
>TRBJ1-1|few|-|TRBV29-1
TGCAGCGCTATGGTATCGGACACTGAAGCTTTCTTT
CSAMVSDTEAFF
>TRBJ2-7|-|-|TRBV28
TGTGCCAGCAAATCTACAGGGAACGAGCAGTACTTC
CASKSTGNEQYF
>TRBJ1-2|-|TRBD1|TRBV2
TGTGCCAGCAGTAAGGGACAGAGCTATGGCTACACCTTC
CASSKGQSYGYTF
>TRBJ2-6|-|TRBD2|TRBV5-1
TGCGCCAGCAGCTTGGTAGCGGGGGCCTATATCTCTGGGGCCAACGTCCTGACTTTC
CASSLVAGAYISGANVLTF
>TRBJ2-2|-|TRBD1|TRBV2
TGTGCCAGCAGATCTAACAGGGGTACCGGGGAGCTGTTTTTT
CASRSNRGTGELFF
>TRBJ2-3|many|-|TRBV6-2/TRBV6-3
TGTGCCAGCAGTGGTAGCACAGATACGCAGTATTTT
CASSGSTDTQYF
>TRBJ2-7|-|TRBD1|TRBV28
TGTGCCAGCAGTTTGGGACAGGGGTGGGACGAGCAGTACTTC
CASSLGQGWDEQYF
>TRBJ2-7|many|-|TRBV20-1
TGCAGTGCTCCCCCCGTAGGGTCCGAGCAGTACTTC
CSAPPVGSEQYF
>TRBJ2-5|-|TRBD2|TRBV5-4
TGTGCCAGCAGCGCAGCGGGGGGAGAAGAGACCCAGTACTTC
CASSAAGGEETQYF
>TRBJ1-3|many|TRBD1|TRBV28
TGTGCCAGCAGGACAGGGGCCTTCTCTGGAAACACCATATATTTT
CASRTGAFSGNTIYF
>TRBJ2-5|many|TRBD1|TRBV19
TGTGCCAGTAGTAATACAGGGGCGACGGAGACCCAGTACTTC
CASSNTGATETQYF
>TRBJ2-3|-|TRBD1|TRBV10-3
TGTGCGCTGGGAACAGGGGGCCGAGATACGCAGTATTTT
CALGTGGRDTQYF
>TRBJ2-1|many|TRBD2|TRBV18
TGTGCCAGCTCACCCCAAGCGGGAGAGCAGTTCTTC
CASSPQAGEQFF
>TRBJ2-7|-|-|TRBV15
TGTGCCACCAGCAGAGACACAACCTACGAGCAGTACTTC
CATSRDTTYEQYF
>TRBJ2-1|many|TRBD2|TRBV3-1
TGTGCCAGCAGCCATAGCGGGCTTCCCCCCAATGAGCAGTTCTTC
CASSHSGLPPNEQFF
>TRBJ1-2|many|-|TRBV18
TGTGCCAGCTCACAAACGACAGGCTCTCATGACTATGGCTACACCTTC
CASSQTTGSHDYGYTF
>TRBJ2-7|-|-|TRBV28
TGTGCCAGCAGTTTTGGGACCCGGGGGTACGAGCAGTACTTC
CASSFGTRGYEQYF
>TRBJ2-1|many|TRBD1|TRBV10-3
TGTGCCTTCTCGGACAGGGGCAACAATGAGCAGTTCTTC
CAFSDRGNNEQFF
>TRBJ2-3|many|-|TRBV29-1
TGCAGCGTAGGAGTCTGGGATACGCAGTATTTT
CSVGVWDTQYF
>TRBJ1-1|many|TRBD1|TRBV4-3
TGCGCCAGCAGCCAAAGGACAGGGGACACTGAAGCTTTCTTT
CASSQRTGDTEAFF
>TRBJ2-7|many|-|TRBV11-2
TGTGCCAGCAGCTTAGTTGGGGGGAGCTACGAGCAGTACTTC
CASSLVGGSYEQYF
>TRBJ1-1|many|-|TRBV3-1
TGTGCCAGCAGCCAAGGACAGAGGAACACTGAAGCTTTCTTT
CASSQGQRNTEAFF
>TRBJ1-5|few|-|TRBV15
TGTGCCACCAGCAGAGATCGGCAACAGCCCCAGCATTTT
CATSRDRQQPQHF